The 28 T cell receptor beta chains given below trace back to one sample, sequenced in a study of cytomegalovirus exposure and HLA in healthy donors (dated by TCRdb to between 2016 and 2019). The receptor library was made with the immunoSEQ multiplex PCR assay. For the multiplex PCR, a mixture combining 60 forward primers for TCR Vbeta segments and 13 reverse primers for TCR Jbeta segments was used. The source is immuneACCESS, and TCRdb retained only in-frame sequences with V and J called. Part of the clones is not carried over; for the studies checked, unresolved V genes explain less than half of this, and the remainder is unexplained. The sample has about 170,000 clones on record, approximately 85% of them singletons. In total, the top ten clones hold 4.5% to 5.5% of the sample. The sequencing sample was made of PBMCs. The source is a girl aged 10 to 17 in good health and CMV-seropositive.

This clone turned up a few times. The V and J genes are TRBV5-6 and TRBJ1-3; TRBD1 might be the D (6 bases). This CDR3 is 14 amino acids long. CDR1 is SGHDT, CDR2 YYEEEE, per germline. V lost 4 bases and J lost 3, with 11 bases in between. The CDR3: CASSVTGNGNTIYF. CDR3 in DNA: TGTGCCAGCAGCGTTACAGGGAATGGAAACACCATATATTTT.

The chain joins TRBV30 to TRBJ2-1, with 12 bases matching TRBD1. Per the germline V gene, CDR1 is GTSNPN and CDR2 is SVGIG (reference sequence). This CDR3 region has 15 residues. J lost 4 bases, V lost 2 bases, and 3 bases had no gene match. This chain's CDR3 is CAWSSGQGAYNEQFF. The CDR3 coding sequence is TGTGCCTGGAGTTCGGGACAGGGGGCATACAATGAGCAGTTCTTC. Filled out from reference TRBV30 and TRBJ2-1, the complete variable domain reads SQTIHQWPATLVQPVGSPLSLECTVEGTSNPNLYWYRQAAGRGLQLLFYSVGIGQISSEVPQNLSASRPQDRQFILSSKKLLLSDSGFYLCAWSSGQGAYNEQFFGPGTRLTVL.

This clone was seen a few times. In nucleotides, the CDR3 is TGTGCCAGCAGCTATAATCCCACTGAAGCTTTCTTT. Amino acid sequence: CASSYNPTEAFF. The chain employs TRBV5-4 and TRBJ1-1; no firm D call. The CDR3 runs 12 residues. CDR1 is SGHNT, CDR2 YYREEE, per germline (reference sequence). Trimming left V 3 bases short and J 4 bases short, with 7 bases between.

The chain links TRBV18 to TRBJ1-5; unclear D gene. In germline, CDR1 is KGHSH, CDR2 LQKENI. Trimming took 2 bases from V and 4 from J, leaving 9 bases between them. CDR3 length: 14 amino acids. CDR3 in amino acids: CASSPGSGNQPQHF. The CDR3 region has the DNA TGTGCCAGCTCACCAGGTTCGGGGAATCAGCCCCAGCATTTT.

This chain connects TRBV7-9 to TRBJ1-2; no definite D call. Trimming took off 0 bases at V and 8 bases at J, with 7 bases between the two ends. Germline V gives CDR1 SEHNR, CDR2 FQNEAQ (reference sequence). The CDR3 is made up of 12 amino acids. In DNA, the CDR3 is TGTGCCAGCAGCTTAGCGGCAGGAGGCTACACCTTC. It is translated as CASSLAAGGYTF.

The V call is TRBV7-2, the J call TRBJ2-5; D gene uncertain. The J call may be in error: the DNA end matches TRBJ2-7 better. The V gene's germline CDR1 is SGHTA and CDR2 FQGNSA. CDR3 length: 11 amino acids. CDR3 sequence: CASLQDYEQYF. For the CDR3, the DNA is TGTGCCAGCCTACAAGACTACGAGCAGTACTTC.

This clone appeared a few times. V usage is TRBV7-2 and J usage is TRBJ2-5; 9 nucleotides agree with TRBD2. The CDR3 is 13 residues long. J was trimmed by 5 bases and V by 5 bases; bases with no gene match: 3. The germline gives CDR1 SGHTA, CDR2 FQGNSA. CDR3 bases: TGTGCCAGCAGCCGCGGGGGGGTCGAGACCCAGTACTTC. Translating gives CASSRGGVETQYF.

The gene calls are TRBV7-9 and TRBJ1-4; 8 bases agree with TRBD1. Germline CDR1 reads SEHNR; CDR2 reads FQNEAQ (reference sequence). The CDR3 extends over 16 amino acids. V trimming: 6 bases; J trimming: 0 bases; junction bases outside the gene matches: 6. CDR3 loop: CASSLTGVSTNEKLFF. In DNA form, the CDR3 reads TGTGCCAGCAGTCTGACAGGGGTCTCAACTAATGAAAAACTGTTTTTT. The whole variable domain, remainder taken from reference TRBV7-9 and TRBJ1-4, is DTGVSQNPRHKITKRGQNVTFRCDPISEHNRLYWYRQTLGQGPEFLTYFQNEAQLEKSRLLSDRFSAERPKGSFSTLEIQRTEQGDSAMYLCASSLTGVSTNEKLFFGSGTQLSVL.

The chain uses TRBV19 and TRBJ2-7; TRBD1 aligns across 9 bases. This CDR3 has 15 amino acids. Germline assignment: CDR1 LNHDA and CDR2 SQIVND (reference sequence). The V segment lost 6 bases and the J segment 6 bases; nucleotides outside the gene matches: 12. The CDR3 region is CASSKKAGTGREQYF. The CDR3 nucleotides are TGTGCCAGTAGCAAAAAAGCCGGGACAGGGCGCGAGCAGTACTTC.

V gene TRBV7-9 combines with J gene TRBJ1-2; tentatively, D is TRBD1 (5 bases). This CDR3 is built from 15 residues. Germline values: CDR1 SEHNR, CDR2 FQNEAQ (reference sequence). V was trimmed by 1 base and J by 2 bases, leaving 11 bases between them. The CDR3 is CASSLGGRGNYGYTF. For the CDR3, the DNA is TGTGCCAGCAGCTTAGGGGGACGGGGGAACTATGGCTACACCTTC.

V gene TRBV7-8 combines with J gene TRBJ2-1, with 8 bases aligning to TRBD1. Germline CDR1 is SGHVS and CDR2 is FQNEAQ. V was pared by 2 bases and J by 0 bases, with 6 bases of the junction left unmatched. CDR3 length: 17 amino acids. The CDR3 nucleotides are TGTGCCAGCAGCTTACGGTCCCAGGGGGCCTCCTACAATGAGCAGTTCTTC. Encoded protein: CASSLRSQGASYNEQFF. Full variable domain (missing parts from reference TRBV7-8 and TRBJ2-1): GAGVSQSPRYKVAKRGQDVALRCDPISGHVSLFWYQQALGQGPEFLTYFQNEAQLDKSGLPSDRFFAERPEGSVSTLKIQRTQQEDSAVYLCASSLRSQGASYNEQFFGPGTRLTVL.

Comment on this clone: Other nucleotide sequences in the sample specify the same CDR3. This rearrangement joins TRBV9 to TRBJ1-1; TRBD1 matches 7 bases. The ends lost 3 bases at V and 0 bases at J; junction bases unmatched: 2. CDR1 is SGDLS, CDR2 YYNGEE, per germline. The CDR3 runs to 14 residues. CDR3 loop: CASSGGQLNTEAFF. The CDR3 DNA reads as TGTGCCAGCAGCGGGGGACAGCTGAACACTGAAGCTTTCTTT.

The chain combines TRBV6-5 with TRBJ1-5; 7 nucleotides align to TRBD1. Germline V lookup: CDR1 MNHEY, CDR2 SVGAGI. After removal of 2 bases from V and 7 bases from J, the junction contained 2 bases not matched to a gene. This CDR3 comprises 13 residues. CDR3 residues: CASSYDRVQPQHF. CDR3 in DNA: TGTGCCAGCAGTTACGACAGGGTCCAGCCCCAGCATTTT.

This chain's CDR3 is CASSYVQGVSNTEAFF. The CDR3 region has the DNA TGTGCCAGCAGTTATGTTCAGGGGGTATCGAACACTGAAGCTTTCTTT. This rearrangement joins TRBV6-5 to TRBJ1-1; 7 nucleotides agree with TRBD1. V lost 3 bases, J lost 1 base, and 8 bases stayed unmatched. The CDR3 covers 16 residues. Germline CDR1 is MNHEY and CDR2 is SVGAGI.

The CDR3 sequence: CASSFGPETNYGYTF. The CDR3 DNA is TGTGCCAGCAGCTTTGGCCCTGAAACTAACTATGGCTACACCTTC. The gene calls are TRBV5-6 and TRBJ1-2, with D unclear. Trimming removed 2 bases from V and 0 bases from J, with 11 bases in between. Per germline, CDR1 SGHDT and CDR2 YYEEEE. CDR3 length: 15 residues.

This clone was counted a single time. This rearrangement joins TRBV6-6 to TRBJ2-3, with 8 nucleotides matching TRBD1. V was clipped by 4 bases and J by 4 bases; unmatched bases: 4. The V gene's germline CDR1 is MNHNY and CDR2 SVGAGI (reference sequence). The CDR3 spans 14 residues. In DNA, the CDR3 is TGTGCCAGCAGTTCCAGGACAGGGCCAGATACGCAGTATTTT. Encoded protein: CASSSRTGPDTQYF.

The V gene is TRBV6-6, the J gene TRBJ1-2; tentatively, D is TRBD1 (6 bases). V was trimmed by 0 bases and J by 8 bases, leaving 16 bases between them. The CDR3 is made up of 15 amino acids. Per the germline V gene, CDR1 is MNHNY and CDR2 is SVGAGI (reference sequence). CDR3 sequence: CASSYSMRGLVGYTF. The CDR3 region has the DNA TGTGCCAGCAGTTACTCGATGCGGGGGCTAGTGGGCTACACCTTC.

V and J are TRBV7-9 and TRBJ2-7; D gene uncertain. V was pared by 5 bases and J by 2 bases, with 13 bases between. There are 14 residues in the CDR3. The germline gives CDR1 SEHNR, CDR2 FQNEAQ (reference sequence). The CDR3 DNA reads as TGTGCCAGCAGCCAAGCCGGCACTACCTACGAGCAGTACTTC. Protein product: CASSQAGTTYEQYF.

V and J are TRBV10-3 and TRBJ1-1; unclear D gene. The CDR3 has 15 amino acids. The V end lost 0 bases, the J end lost 1 base, and 9 bases lay between the germline ends. Per germline, CDR1 ENHRY and CDR2 SYGVKD. CDR3: CAISESGIANTEAFF. The DNA for the CDR3 is TGTGCCATCAGTGAGTCCGGCATAGCGAACACTGAAGCTTTCTTT.

The gene calls are TRBV5-4 and TRBJ2-3; 7 nucleotides align to TRBD2. Germline trimming cut 3 bases from V and 0 bases from J; bases unmatched to any gene: 4. CDR3 length: 15 amino acids. CDR1 and CDR2 (germline): SGHNT, YYREEE (reference sequence). The CDR3 here is CASSSSGTSTDTQYF. Written as DNA, the CDR3 is TGTGCCAGCAGCTCTAGCGGAACTAGCACAGATACGCAGTATTTT.

Here the CDR3 DNA reads TGTGCCAGCAGCATACTAGCGGGGGGCGGTAGCACAGATACGCAGTATTTT. This codes for CASSILAGGGSTDTQYF. The gene calls are TRBV7-6 and TRBJ2-3; 12 bases map to TRBD2. CDR1 SGHVS and CDR2 FNYEAQ come from the germline V gene. V gave up 5 bases and J gave up 0 bases; unmatched junction bases: 6. There are 17 residues in the CDR3.

The chain joins TRBV29-1 to TRBJ2-3, with a possible D match to TRBD2 (6 bases). The germline gives CDR1 SQVTM, CDR2 ANQGSEA. V lost 3 bases and J 4 bases, leaving 17 bases between the germline ends. CDR3 length equals 15 residues. The DNA of the CDR3 is TGCAGCGTTGAGCCCCGGAGGGGAACGCCAGATACGCAGTATTTT. Amino acid sequence: CSVEPRRGTPDTQYF.

V usage is TRBV5-1 and J usage is TRBJ2-2, with TRBD1 matching over 8 bases. CDR1 and CDR2 from the germline V gene are SGHRS and YFSETQ. This CDR3 has 16 residues. V was clipped by 2 bases and J by 4 bases; unmatched bases: 7. In nucleotides, the CDR3 is TGCGCCAGCAGCTTCCGACAGGGGACCGGCACCGGGGAGCTGTTTTTT. It codes for CASSFRQGTGTGELFF.

This clone was picked up one time. This chain uses TRBV7-9 with TRBJ1-2, with 9 bases identical to TRBD1. J was trimmed by 8 bases and V by 5 bases; bases with no gene match: 12. The CDR3 extends over 15 amino acids. Germline V lookup: CDR1 SEHNR, CDR2 FQNEAQ (reference sequence). CDR3 coding DNA: TGTGCCAGCAGCCGTCTTAGACAGGGGGTTGAAGGCTACACCTTC. This codes for CASSRLRQGVEGYTF.

The gene calls are TRBV10-1 and TRBJ1-1; possibly TRBD1 for D (5 bases). The CDR3 runs to 14 residues. V gave up 6 bases and J gave up 0 bases, with 11 bases separating them. Germline values: CDR1 WNHNN, CDR2 SYGVQD (reference sequence). As DNA, the CDR3 is TGCGCCAGCAGGCCGGGGGATTTGAACACTGAAGCTTTCTTT. Its translation: CASRPGDLNTEAFF.

The CDR3 DNA reads TGTGCCAGCAGCCAAGAACAGGGCAGTGGCTACACCTTC. Translation: CASSQEQGSGYTF. V usage is TRBV14 and J usage is TRBJ1-2; D is possibly TRBD1 (6 bases). Germline CDR1 reads SGHDN; CDR2 reads FVKESK. V was clipped by 0 bases and J by 7 bases, with 9 bases between them. The CDR3 runs to 13 residues.

The V call is TRBV6-5, the J call TRBJ1-2; TRBD1 matches 10 bases. CDR1 MNHEY and CDR2 SVGAGI come from the germline V gene. Trimming at V came to 0 bases and at J to 8 bases, leaving 3 bases not matched to a gene. The CDR3 runs to 14 residues. CDR3 residues: CASSYSGQGSGYTF. CDR3 sequence (DNA): TGTGCCAGCAGTTACTCGGGACAGGGGAGCGGCTACACCTTC.

The chain uses TRBV27 and TRBJ1-1; 8 nucleotides match TRBD1. Unmatched junction bases numbered 5, after V lost 5 bases and J lost 0 bases. CDR1 and CDR2 (germline): MNHEY, SMNVEV (reference sequence). This CDR3 region has 15 residues. CDR3 nucleotides: TGTGCCAGCAGTACGGGACAGGTGTTGAACACTGAAGCTTTCTTT. Translation gives CASSTGQVLNTEAFF.